This entry describes one T cell receptor beta chain. Its antigen is as yet unknown. Making use of molecular barcodes, quantitative 5'-RACE generated TCR beta libraries. A single record per CDR3 protein comes from TCRdb applying MiXCR to the 5' RACE reads. The sample records about 270,000 distinct CDR3 sequences, 30% to 40% being singletons. The CDR3 length is 13 residues. Germline loops: CDR1 LGHNA, CDR2 YNFKEQ. Trimming removed 4 bases from V and 1 base from J, with 8 bases in between. This sample stems from a study of CD8 T cells in ankylosing spondylitis. Study-level points and caveats: Characteristic of ankylosing spondylitis blood, it appeared, was a TCR beta motif comprising several highly homologous variants. According to the report, clones linked to the disease were significantly enriched in matched synovial fluid samples taken from ankylosing spondylitis patients.

This receptor was obtained from a male donor with ankylosing spondylitis or in good health (not recorded which). Sequences were obtained from blood, either unsorted or a sorted T cell fraction (not recorded which). The chain joins TRBV4-2 to TRBJ2-7; D is ambiguous. The CDR3 sequence is CASSPSRSYEQYF. The CDR3 DNA reads as TGTGCCAGCAGCCCGAGTAGGTCCTACGAGCAGTACTTC.